The 5 T cell receptor beta chains in this list originate from one sample, sequenced in a study of response to subunit inactivated influenza vaccine. TCRdb processed the RT-PCR reads anew with MiXCR; each CDR3 protein has one entry. This sample carries 650,000 to 800,000 distinct CDR3 sequences, about 18% of them seen once, and the ten largest clones take roughly a tenth. Specimen: PBMCs from blood, collected 4 to 6 days after vaccination. These receptors were collected from a man in his fifties or sixties who received an inactivated influenza vaccine.

This clonotype was picked up a small number of times. The chain carries TRBV20-1 and TRBJ2-3; D is possibly TRBD1 or TRBD2 (5 bases each). Trimming shortened V by 1 base and J by 2 bases, and 13 bases separated the two germline ends. The V gene's germline CDR1 is DFQATT and CDR2 SNEGSKA (reference sequence). This CDR3 comprises 15 residues. The CDR3 DNA reads as TGCAGTGCTAGAGGGCCCAGGGAGACCACAGATACGCAGTATTTT. Encoded protein: CSARGPRETTDTQYF.

The chain links TRBV6-5 to TRBJ2-5; D gene ambiguous. Germline loops: CDR1 MNHEY, CDR2 SVGAGI. The CDR3 sequence is 14 residues long. Trimming cost V 0 bases and J 5 bases, with 10 bases left between them. The CDR3, as DNA: TGTGCCAGCAGTTACTCAGGGTGGTGGGAGACCCAGTACTTC. Translation: CASSYSGWWETQYF.

In its sample, this clonotype was seen a few times. The rearrangement joins TRBV7-2 to TRBJ2-7; the D call may be TRBD1 or TRBD2 (6 bases each). V was cut by 4 bases and J by 1 base, with 14 bases left in between. Germline CDR1 reads SGHTA; CDR2 reads FQGNSA. The CDR3 sequence is 15 residues long. The CDR3 nucleotides are TGTGCCAGCAGCTGGGGGGCTAGCGCTTCCTACGAGCAGTACTTC. Amino acids: CASSWGASASYEQYF.

J is TRBJ2-3 and V is TRBV15; D is uncertain. Germline CDR1 and CDR2: LNHNV and YYDKDF (reference sequence). There are 17 residues in the CDR3. The V end lost 1 base, the J end lost 2 bases, and 16 bases lay between the germline ends. The CDR3 spells CATSRATPDGYTDTQYF. CDR3 nucleotide sequence: TGTGCCACCAGCAGAGCAACCCCGGACGGTTACACAGATACGCAGTATTTT.

This chain joins TRBV18 and TRBJ2-3; no definite D call. V was shortened by 6 bases and J by 8 bases, with 24 bases between the two germline ends. Germline values: CDR1 KGHSH, CDR2 LQKENI. This CDR3 has 16 residues. CDR3: CASSSARPPGPGTQYF. CDR3 DNA: TGTGCCAGCTCCTCGGCGAGACCCCCCGGGCCTGGTACGCAGTATTTT.